This TCR beta chain was profiled in a study of Graves' ophthalmopathy and Graves' hyperthyroidism. The sample holds many counts of this clonotype. Amplification from RNA transcripts yielded the TCR beta CDR3 regions. Following a first-round RT-PCR that used HTBI primers, a second-round multiplex PCR was carried out. TCRdb independently ran MiXCR on the multiplex PCR reads; one entry per CDR3 protein. Of hundreds of thousands of distinct CDR3 sequences listed, about 38% are singletons. CAS ≥3, NOSPECS ≥4, moderate-to-severe activity and duration under 3 months marked donors with ophthalmopathy. Isolation of PBMCs was performed using around 9.5 ml of fresh peripheral blood. The sample consisted of peripheral blood. The sequence derives from an adult man with Graves' ophthalmopathy.

The CDR3 here is CASSLVPGEANTEAFF. The DNA of the CDR3 is TGTGCCAGCAGCTTGGTTCCGGGGGAGGCGAACACTGAAGCTTTCTTT. This chain uses TRBV5-8 with TRBJ1-1; D perhaps matches TRBD1 (5 bases). Germline V gives CDR1 SGHTS, CDR2 YDEGEE. Trimming stripped 0 bases from V and 1 base from J, with 13 bases between. CDR3 length equals 16 residues.